The clone carrying this T cell receptor beta chain has just one count. No antigen is known for it. These data come from a study of chemoradiotherapy in HPV16-positive cancers. At the level of the study: Candidate HPV-specific T-cell clones and common TCR motifs came from functional assays in a couple of HPV16-positive patients.

Assay: immunoSEQ multiplex PCR; the TCRdb copy retains only in-frame clones and omits some. This table holds more than 12,000 clones, approximately 90% found once. Study findings and constraints: During treatment, candidate HPV-specific clones and E7-related motifs expanded in tumor.

This CDR3 is 14 amino acids long. V was shortened by 8 bases and J by 0 bases, with 13 bases between the two germline ends. Germline CDR1 is WSHSY and CDR2 is SAAADI. Sequencing used blood, obtained from a patient who underwent chemoradiotherapy. The clonotype originates from a human donor with HPV-associated anogenital cancer. This chain connects TRBV10-2 to TRBJ1-2, with D unresolved. The CDR3 DNA sequence: TGCGCCAGCCGTACTGACTTAGCTAACTATGGCTACACCTTC. Translation gives CASRTDLANYGYTF.